Listed below are T cell receptor beta chains from one sample, sequenced in a study of blood T cell repertoires in COVID-19. Profiled with immunoSEQ multiplex PCR; TCRdb holds only in-frame clones, not every one. Here the sample spans about 90,000 clones, around 82% being singletons. Input material: peripheral blood. Receptors originate from a man aged 55 to 70 with acute or convalescent COVID-19. The CDR3 runs from the conserved cysteine through the conserved F or W. A D gene is named only where the DNA matches it firmly. Some rows have no size entry. The others give once, few or many, or a class for an expanded clone.

d_gene,j_gene,abundance,v_gene,CDR3nt,CDR3aa
-,TRBJ2-3,few,TRBV5-6,TGTGCCAGCAGACCCGAGCAACAGGTCTCCACAGATACGCAGTATTTT,CASRPEQQVSTDTQYF
-,TRBJ2-7,-,TRBV7-2,TGTGCCAGCAGCTCCTTTGACGGAGCCTACGAGCAGTACTTC,CASSSFDGAYEQYF
TRBD1,TRBJ2-1,-,TRBV6-1,TGTGCCAGCAGTGAAAACACAGGGGGGTACAATGAGCAGTTCTTC,CASSENTGGYNEQFF
TRBD1,TRBJ1-1,-,TRBV4-3,TGCGCCAGCAGCCAAGAGACAGGGGTTTCCACTGAAGCTTTCTTT,CASSQETGVSTEAFF
TRBD1,TRBJ1-1,once,TRBV5-4,TGTGCCAGCAGCCTGACGGGCCAGGGGGTCCCTGAAGCTTTCTTT,CASSLTGQGVPEAFF
-,TRBJ2-5,-,TRBV6-6,TGTGCCAGCAGTCCGCCCCATAACCCAGGAGAGACCCAGTACTTC,CASSPPHNPGETQYF
TRBD1,TRBJ2-2,-,TRBV6-4,TGTGCCAGCAGTGAAACAGGGGCCGACACCGGGGAGCTGTTTTTT,CASSETGADTGELFF
TRBD1,TRBJ1-5,-,TRBV6-5,TGTGCCAGCAGTTGGACAGGGGCTCATCAGCCCCAGCATTTT,CASSWTGAHQPQHF
-,TRBJ2-7,-,TRBV3-1/TRBV3-2,TGTGCCAGCAGCCAAGACCCGGGCAGGGGAGGGTACGAGCAGTACTTC,CASSQDPGRGGYEQYF
TRBD1,TRBJ2-5,-,TRBV5-1,TGCGCCAGCAGCTGGGACAGGGGATTGGAGACCCAGTACTTC,CASSWDRGLETQYF
TRBD1,TRBJ2-2,-,TRBV7-3,TGTGCCAGCAGCTTGACAGGGGCCGGGGAGCTGTTTTTT,CASSLTGAGELFF
-,TRBJ1-2,-,TRBV14,TGTGCCAGCAGCCAAGATCAAGCAGGGTGGAAAGGCTACACCTTC,CASSQDQAGWKGYTF
-,TRBJ1-1,-,TRBV28,TGTGCCAGCAAAGACAGGAACACTGAAGCTTTCTTT,CASKDRNTEAFF
TRBD1,TRBJ1-2,once,TRBV4-1,TGCGCCAGCAGCCCAGCCTTCCGCCAGGGGGCTAACTATGGCTACACCTTC,CASSPAFRQGANYGYTF
-,TRBJ1-2,once,TRBV5-1,TGCGCCAGCAGCTTGGCCCAGGGTGGGTATGGCTACACCTTC,CASSLAQGGYGYTF
-,TRBJ1-2,few,TRBV28,TGTGCCAGCAGACAAACAGGGTTGGGCTACACCTTC,CASRQTGLGYTF
-,TRBJ2-2,-,TRBV6-5,TGTGCCAGCATTTCCGGTTACACCGGGGAGCTGTTTTTT,CASISGYTGELFF
-,TRBJ2-1,-,TRBV21-1,TGTGCCAGCAGCAAAGAGACGGACAGGGTGCCCAATGAGCAGTTCTTC,CASSKETDRVPNEQFF
-,TRBJ1-2,-,TRBV3-1/TRBV3-2,TGTGCCAGCAGCCAAGATATTAAAGGGGGTGATGGCTACACCTTC,CASSQDIKGGDGYTF
TRBD2,TRBJ2-3,-,TRBV12-3/TRBV12-4,TGTGCCAGTATGACTAGCGGGGCTGATACGCAGTATTTT,CASMTSGADTQYF
-,TRBJ1-5,-,TRBV9,TGTGCCAGCAGCGTAGCAGGAGGGAGCAATCAGCCCCAGCATTTT,CASSVAGGSNQPQHF
-,TRBJ1-2,-,TRBV11-2,TGTGCCAGCAGCTTAAGCAGGGCCCGTAACTATGGCTACACCTTC,CASSLSRARNYGYTF
-,TRBJ1-2,-,TRBV29-1,TGCAGCGTGGGAGACGGCTATGGCTACACCTTC,CSVGDGYGYTF
-,TRBJ1-2,-,TRBV10-3,TGTGCCATCAGTGAGCAGGCGACAGCCTATGGCTACACCTTC,CAISEQATAYGYTF
TRBD1,TRBJ2-2,few,TRBV9,TGTGCCAGCAGCGTAGGGGGACAGGGTACCGGGGAGCTGTTTTTT,CASSVGGQGTGELFF
TRBD2,TRBJ2-1,-,TRBV10-2,TGCGCCAGCAGTGAGGTGGGGGAGGGCTACAATGAGCAGTTCTTC,CASSEVGEGYNEQFF
-,TRBJ2-2,-,TRBV27,TGTGCCAGCAGTATATCCGGGGCCGGGGAGCTGTTTTTT,CASSISGAGELFF
-,TRBJ2-7,-,TRBV29-1,TGCAGCGTTGACGGGATTCAAGACTCCTACGAGCAGTACTTC,CSVDGIQDSYEQYF